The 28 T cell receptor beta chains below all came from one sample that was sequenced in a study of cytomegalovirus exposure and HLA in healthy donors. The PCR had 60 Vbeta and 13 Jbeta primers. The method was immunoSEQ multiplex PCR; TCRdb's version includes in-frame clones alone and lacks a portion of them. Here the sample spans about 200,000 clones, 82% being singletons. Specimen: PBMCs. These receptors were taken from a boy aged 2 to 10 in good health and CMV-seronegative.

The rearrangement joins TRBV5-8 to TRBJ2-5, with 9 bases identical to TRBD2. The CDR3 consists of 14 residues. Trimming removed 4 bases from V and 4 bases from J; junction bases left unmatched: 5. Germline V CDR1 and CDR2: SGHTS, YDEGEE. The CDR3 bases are TGTGCCAGCAGCCCCTTGACTAGCGGAGAGACCCAGTACTTC. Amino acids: CASSPLTSGETQYF.

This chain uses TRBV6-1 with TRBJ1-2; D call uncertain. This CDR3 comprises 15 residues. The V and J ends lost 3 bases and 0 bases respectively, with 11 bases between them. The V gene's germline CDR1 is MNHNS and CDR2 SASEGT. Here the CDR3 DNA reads TGTGCCAGCAGTGATCTGCTTCGGGCTAACTATGGCTACACCTTC. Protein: CASSDLLRANYGYTF.

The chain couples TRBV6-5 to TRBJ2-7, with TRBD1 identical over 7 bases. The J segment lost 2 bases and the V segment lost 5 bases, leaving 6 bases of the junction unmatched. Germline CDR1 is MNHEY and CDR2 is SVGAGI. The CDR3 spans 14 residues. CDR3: CASSLTGVPYEQYF. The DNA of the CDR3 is TGTGCCAGCAGTCTAACAGGGGTCCCCTACGAGCAGTACTTC.

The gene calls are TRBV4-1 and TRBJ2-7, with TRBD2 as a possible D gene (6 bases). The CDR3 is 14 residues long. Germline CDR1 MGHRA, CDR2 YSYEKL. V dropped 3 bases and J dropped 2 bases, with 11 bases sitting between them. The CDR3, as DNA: TGCGCCAGCAGCCAGGGCGGGGTCACCTACGAGCAGTACTTC. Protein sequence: CASSQGGVTYEQYF.

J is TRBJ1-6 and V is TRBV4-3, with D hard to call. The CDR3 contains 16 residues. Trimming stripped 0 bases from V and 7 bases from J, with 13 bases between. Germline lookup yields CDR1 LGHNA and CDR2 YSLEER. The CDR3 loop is CASSQEGFPGNSPLHF. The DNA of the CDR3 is TGCGCCAGCAGCCAAGAGGGGTTCCCGGGGAATTCACCCCTCCACTTT.

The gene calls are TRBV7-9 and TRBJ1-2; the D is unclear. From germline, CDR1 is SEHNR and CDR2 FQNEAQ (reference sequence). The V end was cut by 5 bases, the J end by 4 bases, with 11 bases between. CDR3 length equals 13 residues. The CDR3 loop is CASSRNTLYGYTF. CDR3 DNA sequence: TGTGCCAGCAGCCGAAACACCCTCTATGGCTACACCTTC. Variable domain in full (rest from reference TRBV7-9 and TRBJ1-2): DTGVSQNPRHKITKRGQNVTFRCDPISEHNRLYWYRQTLGQGPEFLTYFQNEAQLEKSRLLSDRFSAERPKGSFSTLEIQRTEQGDSAMYLCASSRNTLYGYTFGSGTRLTVV.

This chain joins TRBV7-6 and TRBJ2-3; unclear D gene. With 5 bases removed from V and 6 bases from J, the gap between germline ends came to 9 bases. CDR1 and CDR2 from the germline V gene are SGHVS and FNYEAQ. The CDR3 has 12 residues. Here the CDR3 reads CASSPGLDTQYF. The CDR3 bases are TGTGCCAGCAGCCCCGGGTTGGATACGCAGTATTTT.

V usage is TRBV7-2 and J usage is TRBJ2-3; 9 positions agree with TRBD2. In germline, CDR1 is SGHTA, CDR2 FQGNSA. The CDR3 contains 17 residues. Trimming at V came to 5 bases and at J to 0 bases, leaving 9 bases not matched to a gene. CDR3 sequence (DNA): TGTGCCAGCAGCAAACATAGCGGGGGACCGAGCACAGATACGCAGTATTTT. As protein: CASSKHSGGPSTDTQYF.

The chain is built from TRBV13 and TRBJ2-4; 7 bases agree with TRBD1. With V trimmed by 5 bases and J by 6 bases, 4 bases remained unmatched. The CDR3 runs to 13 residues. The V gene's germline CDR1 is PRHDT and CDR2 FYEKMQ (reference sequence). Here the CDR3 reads CASSTRDRNIQYF. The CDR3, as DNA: TGTGCCAGCAGCACCCGGGACAGAAACATTCAGTACTTC. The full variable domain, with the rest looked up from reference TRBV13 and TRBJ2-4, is AAGVIQSPRHLIKEKRETATLKCYPIPRHDTVYWYQQGPGQDPQFLISFYEKMQSDKGSIPDRFSAQQFSDYHSELNMSSLELGDSALYFCASSTRDRNIQYFGAGTRLSVL.

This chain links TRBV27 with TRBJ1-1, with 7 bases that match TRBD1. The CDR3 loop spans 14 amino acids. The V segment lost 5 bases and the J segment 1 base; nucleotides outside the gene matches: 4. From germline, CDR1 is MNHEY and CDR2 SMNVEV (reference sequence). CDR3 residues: CASSKRQGNTEAFF. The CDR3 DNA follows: TGTGCCAGCAGTAAGCGACAGGGGAACACTGAAGCTTTCTTT.

CDR3: CASSFSRGAREQYF. The CDR3 DNA sequence: TGTGCCAGCAGCTTTTCCAGGGGAGCGAGGGAGCAGTACTTC. The chain has TRBV11-2 and TRBJ2-7; a possible D gene is TRBD1 (6 bases). Germline CDR1 is SGHAT and CDR2 is FQNNGV. Trimming took off 3 bases at V and 7 bases at J, with 16 bases between the two ends. The CDR3 extends over 14 amino acids.

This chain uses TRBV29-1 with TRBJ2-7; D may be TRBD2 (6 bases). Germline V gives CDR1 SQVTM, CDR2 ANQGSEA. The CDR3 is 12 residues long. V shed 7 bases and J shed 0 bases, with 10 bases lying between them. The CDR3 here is CSAFGSSYEQYF. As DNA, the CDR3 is TGCAGCGCCTTCGGGAGCTCCTACGAGCAGTACTTC.

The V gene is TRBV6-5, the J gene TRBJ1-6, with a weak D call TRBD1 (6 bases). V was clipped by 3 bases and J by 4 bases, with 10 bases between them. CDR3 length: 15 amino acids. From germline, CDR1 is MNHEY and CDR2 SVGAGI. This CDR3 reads CASSYADSYNSPLHF. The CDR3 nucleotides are TGTGCCAGCAGTTATGCGGACAGTTATAATTCACCCCTCCACTTT.

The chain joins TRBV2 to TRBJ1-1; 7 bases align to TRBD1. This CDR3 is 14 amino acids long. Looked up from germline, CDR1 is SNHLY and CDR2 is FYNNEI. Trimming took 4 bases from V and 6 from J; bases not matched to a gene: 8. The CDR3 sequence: CASSGENRGPEAFF. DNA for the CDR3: TGTGCCAGCAGTGGGGAGAACAGGGGCCCTGAAGCTTTCTTT.

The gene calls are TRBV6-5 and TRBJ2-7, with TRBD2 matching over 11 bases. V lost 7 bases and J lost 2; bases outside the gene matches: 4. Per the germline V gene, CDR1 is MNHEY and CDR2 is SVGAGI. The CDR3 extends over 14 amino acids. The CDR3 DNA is TGTGCCAGCATAGCGGGGGGGCCTCCCTACGAGCAGTACTTC. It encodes CASIAGGPPYEQYF.

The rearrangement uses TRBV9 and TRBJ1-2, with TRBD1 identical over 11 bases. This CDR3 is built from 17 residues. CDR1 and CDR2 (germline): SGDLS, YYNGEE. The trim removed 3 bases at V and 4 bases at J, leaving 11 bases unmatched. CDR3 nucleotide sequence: TGTGCCAGCAGCGCCGAGGACAGGGGGCCCTACACCTATGGCTACACCTTC. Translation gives CASSAEDRGPYTYGYTF. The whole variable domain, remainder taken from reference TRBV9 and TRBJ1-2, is DSGVTQTPKHLITATGQRVTLRCSPRSGDLSVYWYQQSLDQGLQFLIQYYNGEERAKGNILERFSAQQFPDLHSELNLSSLELGDSALYFCASSAEDRGPYTYGYTFGSGTRLTVV.

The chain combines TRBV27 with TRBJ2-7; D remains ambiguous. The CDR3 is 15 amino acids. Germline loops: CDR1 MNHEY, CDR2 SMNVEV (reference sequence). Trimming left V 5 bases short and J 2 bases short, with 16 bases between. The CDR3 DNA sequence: TGTGCCAGCAGTCCGCTTTCTTCTCGGGCCTACGAGCAGTACTTC. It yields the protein CASSPLSSRAYEQYF.

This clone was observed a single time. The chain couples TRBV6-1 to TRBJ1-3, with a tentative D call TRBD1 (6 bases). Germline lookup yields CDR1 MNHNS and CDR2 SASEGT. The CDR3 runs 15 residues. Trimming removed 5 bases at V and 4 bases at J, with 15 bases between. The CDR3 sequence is CASSSYRRGGNTIYF. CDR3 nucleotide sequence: TGTGCCAGCAGTTCCTACCGCAGGGGCGGAAACACCATATATTTT.

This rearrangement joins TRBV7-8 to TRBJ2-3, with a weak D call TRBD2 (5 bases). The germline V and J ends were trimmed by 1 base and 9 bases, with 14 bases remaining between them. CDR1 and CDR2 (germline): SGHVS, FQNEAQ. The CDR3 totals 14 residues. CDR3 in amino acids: CASSLVVQSGTQYF. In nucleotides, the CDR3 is TGTGCCAGCAGCTTAGTCGTTCAGTCGGGGACGCAGTATTTT.

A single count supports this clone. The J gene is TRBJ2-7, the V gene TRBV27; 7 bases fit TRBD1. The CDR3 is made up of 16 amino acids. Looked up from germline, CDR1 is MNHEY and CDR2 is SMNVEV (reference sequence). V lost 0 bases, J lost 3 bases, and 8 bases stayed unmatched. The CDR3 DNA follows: TGTGCCAGCAGTTTATCTCTCACAGGGGCTCGCTACGAGCAGTACTTC. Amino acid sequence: CASSLSLTGARYEQYF.

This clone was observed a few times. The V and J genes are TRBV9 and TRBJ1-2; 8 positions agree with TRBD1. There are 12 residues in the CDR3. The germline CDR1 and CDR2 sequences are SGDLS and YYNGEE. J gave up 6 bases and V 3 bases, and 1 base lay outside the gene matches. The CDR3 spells CASSAGGNGYTF. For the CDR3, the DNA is TGTGCCAGCAGCGCAGGGGGCAATGGCTACACCTTC.

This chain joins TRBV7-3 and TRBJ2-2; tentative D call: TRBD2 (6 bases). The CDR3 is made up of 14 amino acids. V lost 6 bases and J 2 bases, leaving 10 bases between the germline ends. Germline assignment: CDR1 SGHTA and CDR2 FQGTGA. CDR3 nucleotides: TGTGCCAGCAGGAGGGCGGGAAACACCGGGGAGCTGTTTTTT. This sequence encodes CASRRAGNTGELFF.

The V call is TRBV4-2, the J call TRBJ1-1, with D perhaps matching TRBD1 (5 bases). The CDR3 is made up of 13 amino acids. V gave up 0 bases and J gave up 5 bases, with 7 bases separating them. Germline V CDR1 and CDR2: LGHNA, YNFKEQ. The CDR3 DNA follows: TGTGCCAGCAGCCAAGAGGGGCCGACTGAAGCTTTCTTT. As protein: CASSQEGPTEAFF.

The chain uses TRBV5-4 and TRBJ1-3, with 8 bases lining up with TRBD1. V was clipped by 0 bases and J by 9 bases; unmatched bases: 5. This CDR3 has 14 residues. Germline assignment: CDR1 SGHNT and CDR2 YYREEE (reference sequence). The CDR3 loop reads CASSLGDRRGTIYF. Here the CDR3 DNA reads TGTGCCAGCAGCTTGGGGGACAGGAGGGGCACCATATATTTT. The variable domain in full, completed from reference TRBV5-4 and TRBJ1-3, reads ETGVTQSPTHLIKTRGQQVTLRCSSQSGHNTVSWYQQALGQGPQFIFQYYREEENGRGNFPPRFSGLQFPNYSSELNVNALELDDSALYLCASSLGDRRGTIYFGEGSWLTVV.

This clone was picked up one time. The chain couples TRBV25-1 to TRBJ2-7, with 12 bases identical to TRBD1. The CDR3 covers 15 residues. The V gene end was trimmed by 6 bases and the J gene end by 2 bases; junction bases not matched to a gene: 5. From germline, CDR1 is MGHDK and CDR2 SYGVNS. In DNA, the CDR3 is TGTGCCAGCAGATCCGGGACAGGGGGCCCCTACGAGCAGTACTTC. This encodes CASRSGTGGPYEQYF.

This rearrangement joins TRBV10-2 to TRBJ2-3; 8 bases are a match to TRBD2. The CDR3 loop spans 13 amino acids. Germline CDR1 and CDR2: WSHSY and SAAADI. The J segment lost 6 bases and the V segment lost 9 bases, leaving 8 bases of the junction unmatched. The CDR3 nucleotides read TGCGCCAGTGCGGGGGGCCCGGTGGATACGCAGTATTTT. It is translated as CASAGGPVDTQYF.

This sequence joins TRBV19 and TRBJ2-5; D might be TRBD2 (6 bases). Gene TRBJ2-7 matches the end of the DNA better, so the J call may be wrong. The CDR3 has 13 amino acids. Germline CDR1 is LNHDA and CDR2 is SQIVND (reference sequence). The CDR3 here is CASKTSQPYEQYF. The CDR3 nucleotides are TGTGCCAGCAAAACTAGCCAACCCTACGAGCAGTACTTC.

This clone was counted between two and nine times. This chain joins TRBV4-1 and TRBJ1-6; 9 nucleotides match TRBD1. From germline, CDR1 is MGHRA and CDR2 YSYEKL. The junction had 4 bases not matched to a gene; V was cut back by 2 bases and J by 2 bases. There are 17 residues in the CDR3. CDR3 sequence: CASSQRTGDPYNSPLHF. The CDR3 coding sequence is TGCGCCAGCAGCCAAAGGACAGGGGACCCCTATAATTCACCCCTCCACTTT.